The entry below describes one T cell receptor beta chain. The repertoire was sequenced with immunoSEQ multiplex PCR; TCRdb's copy has only in-frame clones and lacks some. Among 250,000 to 300,000 clones listed, roughly 86% were seen once. V lost 5 bases to trimming and J lost 0 bases, with 8 bases between them. Germline values: CDR1 LNHNV, CDR2 YYDKDF (reference sequence). The CDR3 loop spans 13 amino acids. The sample is drawn from a study of blood T cell repertoires in COVID-19. Material for sequencing was peripheral blood. The chain couples TRBV15 to TRBJ2-7; D unresolved. This clonotype was obtained from a woman aged 30 to 39 with COVID-19, enrolled during active disease. The CDR3 bases are TGTGCCACCAGCCGAGGCGTCTCCTACGAGCAGTACTTC. This sequence encodes CATSRGVSYEQYF.